These T cell receptor beta chains were read from a single sample in a study of identical twins. MiXCR, run by TCRdb on the 5' RACE reads, gives a single entry per CDR3 protein. The sample consists of about 530,000 distinct CDR3 sequences, roughly 15% of them appearing once. This sample was shared with a second study, whose subject was yellow fever vaccine responses in identical twins.

The sample comprised CD4+ T cells sorted from blood. The receptors shown here come from a young woman in good health. The CDR3 runs from the conserved cysteine through the conserved F or W. D genes are given only for firm matches. Clone size, where shown, is once, few, many, or a class for clones that have expanded.

cdr3_nt: TGTGCCAGCAGCCAACTCGGGGGGAGCTCCTACGAGCAGTACTTC
cdr3_aa: CASSQLGGSSYEQYF
cdr3_length: 15
v_call: TRBV14
clone_size: few
d_call: TRBD2
j_call: TRBJ2-7

cdr3_nt: TGTGCCAGTAGTATGGCTAGCGGGAGCTTAGGGACCGGGGAGCTGTTTTTT
cdr3_aa: CASSMASGSLGTGELFF
cdr3_length: 17
v_call: TRBV19
clone_size: -
d_call: TRBD2
j_call: TRBJ2-2

cdr3_nt: TGTGCCACCAGCAGAGGTGAGCTCCTGGGAAACATTCAGTACTTC
cdr3_aa: CATSRGELLGNIQYF
cdr3_length: 15
v_call: TRBV15
clone_size: -
d_call: -
j_call: TRBJ2-4

cdr3_nt: TGTGCCAGCAGTCGACTTCTAGCCAAAAACATTCAGTACTTC
cdr3_aa: CASSRLLAKNIQYF
cdr3_length: 14
v_call: TRBV28
clone_size: few
d_call: -
j_call: TRBJ2-4

cdr3_nt: TGTGCCAGCAGCGGGGCGTGGGTTAACGAGCAGTTCTTC
cdr3_aa: CASSGAWVNEQFF
cdr3_length: 13
v_call: TRBV5-6
clone_size: few
d_call: -
j_call: TRBJ2-1

cdr3_nt: TGCAGCGTTGTCCTAGGGGGTCATGGTGAAGCTTTCTTT
cdr3_aa: CSVVLGGHGEAFF
cdr3_length: 13
v_call: TRBV29-1
clone_size: few
d_call: -
j_call: TRBJ1-1

cdr3_nt: TGTGCCAGCAGTCAAAGCATCACAGGGCGCAACACCATATATTTT
cdr3_aa: CASSQSITGRNTIYF
cdr3_length: 15
v_call: TRBV11-2
clone_size: few
d_call: -
j_call: TRBJ1-3

cdr3_nt: TGTGCCAGCAGCCGGGACAGGGGGGACGCTGAAGCTTTCTTT
cdr3_aa: CASSRDRGDAEAFF
cdr3_length: 14
v_call: TRBV3-1
clone_size: -
d_call: TRBD1
j_call: TRBJ1-1

cdr3_nt: TGTGCCAGCGAATCGGGACACTCCTACGAGCAGTACTTC
cdr3_aa: CASESGHSYEQYF
cdr3_length: 13
v_call: TRBV12-3/TRBV12-4
clone_size: -
d_call: -
j_call: TRBJ2-7

cdr3_nt: TGTGCCAGCAGTTTAGCGCGGGGTACTGAAGCTTTCTTT
cdr3_aa: CASSLARGTEAFF
cdr3_length: 13
v_call: TRBV12-3/TRBV12-4
clone_size: many
d_call: -
j_call: TRBJ1-1

cdr3_nt: TGCGCCAGCAGCTCGAGGGGACAACGCTACAATGAGCAGTTCTTC
cdr3_aa: CASSSRGQRYNEQFF
cdr3_length: 15
v_call: TRBV5-1
clone_size: few
d_call: -
j_call: TRBJ2-1

cdr3_nt: TGCGCCAGCAGCTTGCGGTCAAGCACAGATACGCAGTATTTT
cdr3_aa: CASSLRSSTDTQYF
cdr3_length: 14
v_call: TRBV5-1
clone_size: few
d_call: -
j_call: TRBJ2-3

cdr3_nt: TGCAGTGCTAGCCACATTAACCAGGGGGAGACCCAGTACTTC
cdr3_aa: CSASHINQGETQYF
cdr3_length: 14
v_call: TRBV20-1
clone_size: few
d_call: -
j_call: TRBJ2-5

cdr3_nt: TGTGCCAGCAGTTACCCCGGGACTAGCGGACAGGAGACCCAGTACTTC
cdr3_aa: CASSYPGTSGQETQYF
cdr3_length: 16
v_call: TRBV6-5
clone_size: -
d_call: TRBD2
j_call: TRBJ2-5

cdr3_nt: TGTGCCAGCTCACCCAACGAGGGGAACGAGCAGTACTTC
cdr3_aa: CASSPNEGNEQYF
cdr3_length: 13
v_call: TRBV18
clone_size: few
d_call: -
j_call: TRBJ2-7

cdr3_nt: TGTGCCAGCAGTATCGGCCGAGCAGAATATGGCTACACCTTC
cdr3_aa: CASSIGRAEYGYTF
cdr3_length: 14
v_call: TRBV12-3/TRBV12-4
clone_size: many
d_call: -
j_call: TRBJ1-2

cdr3_nt: TGTGCCAGCAGTTTAGCCCGACTAGCGGGAGGGCCTGGACTCGTGTACAATGAGCAGTTCTTC
cdr3_aa: CASSLARLAGGPGLVYNEQFF
cdr3_length: 21
v_call: TRBV12-3/TRBV12-4
clone_size: -
d_call: TRBD2
j_call: TRBJ2-1

cdr3_nt: TGCAGTGTCCCGGGACCGGGGGAGCAGTACTTC
cdr3_aa: CSVPGPGEQYF
cdr3_length: 11
v_call: TRBV20-1
clone_size: once
d_call: -
j_call: TRBJ2-7

cdr3_nt: TGTGCCAGCAGCTTAAACAGCGGTTCACCCCTCCACTTT
cdr3_aa: CASSLNSGSPLHF
cdr3_length: 13
v_call: TRBV7-9
clone_size: few
d_call: -
j_call: TRBJ1-6

cdr3_nt: TGTGCCAGTAGCCAGGGGGTGAGAGCCTACAATGAGCAGTTCTTC
cdr3_aa: CASSQGVRAYNEQFF
cdr3_length: 15
v_call: TRBV2
clone_size: once
d_call: TRBD1
j_call: TRBJ2-1

cdr3_nt: TGCAGTGCTAGAGCCTCGGACGTATCCACCGGGGAGCTGTTTTTT
cdr3_aa: CSARASDVSTGELFF
cdr3_length: 15
v_call: TRBV20-1
clone_size: -
d_call: -
j_call: TRBJ2-2

cdr3_nt: TGTGCCAGCAGCTTAGATCGGACTCCCCGACAGGGTACGCAGTATTTT
cdr3_aa: CASSLDRTPRQGTQYF
cdr3_length: 16
v_call: TRBV11-2
clone_size: -
d_call: TRBD1
j_call: TRBJ2-3

cdr3_nt: TGTGCCATCGGGGCAGGGGGTCTCAACACCGGGGAGCTGTTTTTT
cdr3_aa: CAIGAGGLNTGELFF
cdr3_length: 15
v_call: TRBV10-3
clone_size: few
d_call: TRBD1
j_call: TRBJ2-2

cdr3_nt: TGCGCCAGCAGTGAGCCATGGAACACTGAAGCTTTCTTT
cdr3_aa: CASSEPWNTEAFF
cdr3_length: 13
v_call: TRBV10-2
clone_size: few
d_call: -
j_call: TRBJ1-1

cdr3_nt: TGTGCCAGCAAGCGCCCAGCGGGGGGGCGAGATACGCAGTATTTT
cdr3_aa: CASKRPAGGRDTQYF
cdr3_length: 15
v_call: TRBV28
clone_size: few
d_call: TRBD2
j_call: TRBJ2-3

cdr3_nt: TGTGCCAGCAGTCCTACTGATGAACTAGCCAAAAACATTCAGTACTTC
cdr3_aa: CASSPTDELAKNIQYF
cdr3_length: 16
v_call: TRBV28
clone_size: -
d_call: -
j_call: TRBJ2-4

cdr3_nt: TGCGCCAGCAGCTTGTCGGTAGCAAGGGGCACCGGGGAGCTGTTTTTT
cdr3_aa: CASSLSVARGTGELFF
cdr3_length: 16
v_call: TRBV5-1
clone_size: -
d_call: -
j_call: TRBJ2-2